This T cell receptor beta chain was identified in a study of cytomegalovirus exposure and HLA in healthy donors. The PCR ran on 60 Vbeta and 13 Jbeta primers. Using immunoSEQ multiplex PCR, the repertoire was profiled, and TCRdb retains in-frame clones only, with some absent. This sample's table has 45,000 to 60,000 clones. Study-wide results and limits: For most TCR beta V segments, an earlier analysis put the productive rate at about 90% or about 30% of the time. Presence/absence results assume similar sequencing depth per donor, which may not hold. Later on, an analysis showed TCR association rates differing by HLA locus, with DRB1 the most and HLA-C the fewest.

Details on this clone: Its antigen is unidentified.

This TCR was sampled from a male donor in good health and CMV-seronegative. The sample was PBMCs.

The CDR3 spells CASSQLSGTDAGELFF. CDR3 sequence (DNA): TGTGCCAGCAGCCAGCTTAGCGGAACGGACGCCGGGGAGCTGTTTTTT. J is TRBJ2-2 and V is TRBV4-2, with a weak D call TRBD2 (6 bases). CDR1 and CDR2 from the germline V gene are LGHNA and YNFKEQ. V was clipped by 3 bases and J by 6 bases, with 17 bases between them. The CDR3 contains 16 residues.